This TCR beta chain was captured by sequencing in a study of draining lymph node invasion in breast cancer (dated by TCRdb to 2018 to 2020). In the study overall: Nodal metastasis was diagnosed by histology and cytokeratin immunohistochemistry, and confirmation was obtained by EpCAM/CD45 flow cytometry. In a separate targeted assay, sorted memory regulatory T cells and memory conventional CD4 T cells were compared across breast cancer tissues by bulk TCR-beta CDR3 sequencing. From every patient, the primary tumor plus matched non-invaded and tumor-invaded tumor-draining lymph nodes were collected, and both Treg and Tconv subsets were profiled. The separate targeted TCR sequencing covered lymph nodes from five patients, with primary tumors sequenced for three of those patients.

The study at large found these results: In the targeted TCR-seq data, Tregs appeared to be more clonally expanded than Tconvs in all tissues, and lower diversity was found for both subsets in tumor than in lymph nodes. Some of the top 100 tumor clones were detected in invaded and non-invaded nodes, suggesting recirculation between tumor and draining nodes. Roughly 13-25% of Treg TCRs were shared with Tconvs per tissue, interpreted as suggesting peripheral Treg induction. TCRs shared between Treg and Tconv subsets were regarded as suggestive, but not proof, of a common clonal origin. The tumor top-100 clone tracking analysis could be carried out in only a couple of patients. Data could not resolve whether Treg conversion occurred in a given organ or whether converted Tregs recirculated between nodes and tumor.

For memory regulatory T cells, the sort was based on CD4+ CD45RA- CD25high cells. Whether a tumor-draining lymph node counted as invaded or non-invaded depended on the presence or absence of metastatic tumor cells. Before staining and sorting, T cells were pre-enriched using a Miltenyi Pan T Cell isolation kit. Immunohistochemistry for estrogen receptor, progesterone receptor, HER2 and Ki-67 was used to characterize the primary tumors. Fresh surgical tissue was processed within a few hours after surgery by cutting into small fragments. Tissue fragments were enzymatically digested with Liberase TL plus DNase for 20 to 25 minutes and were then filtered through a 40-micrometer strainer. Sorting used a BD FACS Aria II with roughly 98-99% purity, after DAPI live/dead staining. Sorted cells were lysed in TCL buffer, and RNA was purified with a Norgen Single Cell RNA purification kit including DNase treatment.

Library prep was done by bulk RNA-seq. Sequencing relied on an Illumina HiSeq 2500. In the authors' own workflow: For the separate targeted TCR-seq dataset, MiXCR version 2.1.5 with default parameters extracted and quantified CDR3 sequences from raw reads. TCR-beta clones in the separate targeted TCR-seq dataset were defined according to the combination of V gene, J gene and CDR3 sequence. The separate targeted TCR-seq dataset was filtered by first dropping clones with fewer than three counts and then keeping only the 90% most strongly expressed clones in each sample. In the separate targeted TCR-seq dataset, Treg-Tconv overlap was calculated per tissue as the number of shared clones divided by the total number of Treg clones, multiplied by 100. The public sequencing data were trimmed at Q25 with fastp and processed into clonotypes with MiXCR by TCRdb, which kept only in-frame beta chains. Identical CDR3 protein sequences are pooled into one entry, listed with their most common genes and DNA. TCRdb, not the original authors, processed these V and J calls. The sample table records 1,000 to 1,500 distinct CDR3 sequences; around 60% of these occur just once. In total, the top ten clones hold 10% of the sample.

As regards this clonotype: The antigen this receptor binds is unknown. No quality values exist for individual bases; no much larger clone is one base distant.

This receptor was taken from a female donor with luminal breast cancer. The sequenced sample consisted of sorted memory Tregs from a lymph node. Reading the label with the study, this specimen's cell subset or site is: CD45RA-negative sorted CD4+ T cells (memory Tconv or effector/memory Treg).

The DNA sequence is given as TGCGCCAGCAGCCAGGGTACGGGAACTAATGAAAAACTGTTTTTT. It specifies CASSQGTGTNEKLFF. The receptor chain draws on TRBV10-2 and TRBJ1-4; the D region possibly corresponds to TRBD1 (5 bases align). Sequences WSHSY (CDR1) and SAAADI (CDR2) are obtained from the germline V gene. Measured from the cysteine to the phenylalanine, the CDR3 is 15 residues long. CDR3 DNA only is kept here, 45 bases in frame from base 1. V is shortened by 6 bases, J by 1 base, and the region joining them spans 12 bases.